This T cell receptor (beta chain) was profiled in a study of regulatory T cells in long-lasting Graves disease. As to time point: newly diagnosed GD, antithyroid drugs for less than 3 months. PBMCs were the source of the RNA used for TCR sequencing. This clonotype has ten or more counts. iRepertoire HTBI primers and Arm-PCR of CDR3 regions built TCR beta libraries. TCRdb reanalysed the multiplex PCR reads using MiXCR and keeps one entry per CDR3 protein. This table holds about 560,000 distinct CDR3 sequences, roughly a sixth found once. The sample was also linked to a second study, of T cells in Graves' hyperthyroidism and ophthalmopathy.

The sample consisted of peripheral blood mononuclear cells (PBMCs), taken at new diagnosis, from a patient treated with antithyroid drugs. This TCR was sampled from a man younger than 35 with Graves disease.

CDR3 coding DNA: TGTGCCAGCTCCTCCCGACTAGCCTCCTACAATGAGCAGTTCTTC. Protein: CASSSRLASYNEQFF. The genes are TRBV18 and TRBJ2-1, with 7 bases that match TRBD2. This CDR3 region has 15 residues. The germline V gene has CDR1 KGHSH and CDR2 LQKENI. V lost 6 bases and J lost 0; bases outside the gene matches: 5.